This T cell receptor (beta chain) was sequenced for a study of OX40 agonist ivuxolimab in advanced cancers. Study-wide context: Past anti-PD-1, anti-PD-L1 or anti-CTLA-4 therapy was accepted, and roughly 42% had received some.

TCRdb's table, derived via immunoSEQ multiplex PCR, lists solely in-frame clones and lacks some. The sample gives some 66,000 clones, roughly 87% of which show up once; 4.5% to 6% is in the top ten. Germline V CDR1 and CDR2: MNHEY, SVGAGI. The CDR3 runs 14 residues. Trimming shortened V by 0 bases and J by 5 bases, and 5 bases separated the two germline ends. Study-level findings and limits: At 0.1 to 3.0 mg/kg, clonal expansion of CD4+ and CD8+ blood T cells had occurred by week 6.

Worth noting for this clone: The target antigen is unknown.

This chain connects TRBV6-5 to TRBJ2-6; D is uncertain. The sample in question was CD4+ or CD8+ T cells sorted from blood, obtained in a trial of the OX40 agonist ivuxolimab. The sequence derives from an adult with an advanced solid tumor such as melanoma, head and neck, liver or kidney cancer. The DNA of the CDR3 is TGTGCCAGCAGTTACTCCAGCAGGGCCAACGTCCTGACTTTC. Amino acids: CASSYSSRANVLTF.